Sequencing of this T cell receptor (beta chain) was carried out in a study of blood T cell repertoires in COVID-19. Study as a whole: Samples representing acute and convalescent COVID-19 were sourced from the United States, Italy and Spain. PBMCs, B-cell-depleted T cells, or T cells provided the cDNA or gDNA that made up the material.

V was cut by 5 bases and J by 2 bases, with 12 bases left in between. The CDR3 has 14 residues. The V gene's germline CDR1 is SGHAT and CDR2 FQNNGV. Under the authors' procedure: From reference gene primer amplification, estimates of nucleated cell counts were derived. Method: immunoSEQ multiplex PCR; TCRdb's copy keeps in-frame clones and lacks some. V, J and clone size are those of that table, while D and trimming were read from the DNA. The sample has 150,000 to 200,000 clones, 86% seen once. Input material: peripheral blood. This receptor was obtained from a woman in her seventies with acute or convalescent COVID-19. The chain links TRBV11-2 to TRBJ2-5, with D possibly matching TRBD1 (6 bases). This chain's CDR3 is CASSVGTLQETQYF. CDR3 bases: TGTGCCAGCAGCGTCGGGACACTTCAAGAGACCCAGTACTTC.